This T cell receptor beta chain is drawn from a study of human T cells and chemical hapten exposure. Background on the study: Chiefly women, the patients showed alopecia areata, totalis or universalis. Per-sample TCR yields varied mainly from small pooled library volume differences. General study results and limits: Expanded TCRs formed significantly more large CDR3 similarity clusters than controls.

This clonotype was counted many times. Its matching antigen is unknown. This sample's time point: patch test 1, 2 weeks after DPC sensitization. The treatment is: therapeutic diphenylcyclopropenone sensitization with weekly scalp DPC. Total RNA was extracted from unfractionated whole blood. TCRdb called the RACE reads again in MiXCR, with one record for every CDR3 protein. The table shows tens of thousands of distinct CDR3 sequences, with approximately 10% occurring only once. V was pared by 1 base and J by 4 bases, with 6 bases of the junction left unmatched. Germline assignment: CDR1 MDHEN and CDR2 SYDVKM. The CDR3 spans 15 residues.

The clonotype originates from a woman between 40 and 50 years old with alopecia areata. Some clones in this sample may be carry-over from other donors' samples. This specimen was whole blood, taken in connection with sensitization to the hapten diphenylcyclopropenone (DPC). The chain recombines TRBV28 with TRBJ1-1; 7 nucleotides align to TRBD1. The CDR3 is CASSLSGNRGTEAFF. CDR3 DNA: TGTGCCAGCAGTTTATCGGGGAACAGGGGCACTGAAGCTTTCTTT.